This TCR beta chain comes out of a study of response to subunit inactivated influenza vaccine. TCRdb re-called the RT-PCR reads through MiXCR, storing one row per CDR3 protein. The sample records approximately 230,000 distinct CDR3 sequences, 9.5% to 15% being singletons. The CDR3 is 18 amino acids. Per the germline V gene, CDR1 is LGHNA and CDR2 is YNFKEQ. Trimming at V came to 1 base and at J to 2 bases, leaving 10 bases not matched to a gene. Comment on this clonotype: The antigen remains undetermined.

General study results and limits: The authors suggested that few new T cells are recruited per seasonal influenza vaccination.

This TCR was recovered from a man aged 50 to 59 who received an inactivated influenza vaccine. The rearrangement links TRBV4-2 to TRBJ2-3; 9 bases agree with TRBD2. The sample in question was non-naive T cells sorted from PBMCs, obtained approximately 15 days before vaccination. CDR3: CASSQVSLAGILTDTQYF. The DNA of the CDR3 is TGTGCCAGCAGCCAAGTATCCCTAGCGGGGATACTCACAGATACGCAGTATTTT.